These 8 T cell receptor beta chains originate from one sample sequenced in a study of cytomegalovirus exposure and HLA in healthy donors. 13 Jbeta primers and 60 Vbeta primers were used for the PCR. Some clones are missing from TCRdb's copy, which holds only in-frame ones; the method was immunoSEQ multiplex PCR. The sample shows 250,000 to 350,000 clones, about nine tenths of them seen only once. Sequencing was done on a sample of PBMCs. These receptors were collected from a man aged 35-49 years in good health and CMV-seropositive.

The rearrangement links TRBV18 to TRBJ1-2; 7 nucleotides agree with TRBD1. V lost 1 base to trimming and J lost 2 bases; unmatched junction nucleotides: 4. This CDR3 spans 15 amino acids. Germline-derived CDR1 and CDR2 are KGHSH and LQKENI. CDR3 nucleotide sequence: TGTGCCAGCTCACCACTAGACAGGGAAAACTATGGCTACACCTTC. Its translation is CASSPLDRENYGYTF. Complete variable domain (other parts from reference TRBV18 and TRBJ1-2): NAGVMQNPRHLVRRRGQEARLRCSPMKGHSHVYWYRQLPEEGLKFMVYLQKENIIDESGMPKERFSAEFPKEGPSILRIQQVVRGDSAAYFCASSPLDRENYGYTFGSGTRLTVV.

V gene TRBV10-3 combines with J gene TRBJ2-1; 16 nucleotides align to TRBD2. Per the germline V gene, CDR1 is ENHRY and CDR2 is SYGVKD. This CDR3 is 16 amino acids long. V trimming: 3 bases; J trimming: 8 bases; junction bases outside the gene matches: 4. The CDR3 here is CAISDGTSGRADEQFF. DNA of the CDR3: TGTGCCATCAGTGATGGGACTAGCGGGAGGGCCGATGAGCAGTTCTTC.

The V call is TRBV7-2, the J call TRBJ2-7, with TRBD1 matching over 7 bases. CDR3 length equals 15 residues. Germline CDR1 is SGHTA and CDR2 is FQGNSA. The V segment lost 0 bases and the J segment 7 bases; nucleotides outside the gene matches: 9. In nucleotides, the CDR3 is TGTGCCAGCAGCTTAGCCCCGACAGGGTCACGGGAGCAGTACTTC. This encodes CASSLAPTGSREQYF.

The chain employs TRBV5-1 and TRBJ2-7; 9 nucleotides match TRBD1. Germline V CDR1 and CDR2: SGHRS, YFSETQ. CDR3 size: 16 residues. The trim removed 4 bases at V and 4 bases at J, leaving 12 bases unmatched. CDR3 in DNA: TGCGCCAGCAGCCTAGCCGGGACAGGGATACAGTACGAGCAGTACTTC. Its protein is CASSLAGTGIQYEQYF.

A few counts support this clone. V usage is TRBV7-2 and J usage is TRBJ1-5; D unresolved. With 5 bases removed from V and 7 bases from J, the gap between germline ends came to 18 bases. CDR3 length equals 15 residues. In germline, CDR1 is SGHTA, CDR2 FQGNSA. The CDR3 loop reads CASSPQHGVGQPQHF. Here the CDR3 DNA reads TGTGCCAGCAGCCCACAACATGGAGTAGGACAGCCCCAGCATTTT. Full variable domain (missing parts from reference TRBV7-2 and TRBJ1-5): GAGVSQSPSNKVTEKGKDVELRCDPISGHTALYWYRQSLGQGLEFLIYFQGNSAPDKSGLPSDRFSAERTGGSVSTLTIQRTQQEDSAVYLCASSPQHGVGQPQHFGDGTRLSIL.

In this sample, this clone turned up once. This chain joins TRBV6-1 and TRBJ1-5; 11 bases match TRBD1. Germline V gene lookup returns CDR1 MNHNS and CDR2 SASEGT. The CDR3 totals 16 residues. The trim removed 4 bases at V and 1 base at J, leaving 3 bases unmatched. The CDR3 bases are TGTGCCAGCAGTGGGACAGGGGGCTACAGCAATCAGCCCCAGCATTTT. Translation gives CASSGTGGYSNQPQHF.

This sequence joins TRBV6-1 and TRBJ2-2, with TRBD1 matching over 9 bases. This CDR3 spans 13 amino acids. The V gene end was trimmed by 8 bases and the J gene end by 4 bases; junction bases not matched to a gene: 2. Per the germline V gene, CDR1 is MNHNS and CDR2 is SASEGT. CDR3 loop: CASGQGITGELFF. The CDR3 DNA follows: TGTGCCAGCGGACAGGGGATCACCGGGGAGCTGTTTTTT.

This clone was seen once. The chain employs TRBV27 and TRBJ2-2; 9 bases are shared with TRBD1. This CDR3 contains 15 residues. J lost 5 bases, V lost 3 bases, and 4 bases had no gene match. Germline values: CDR1 MNHEY, CDR2 SMNVEV (reference sequence). The CDR3 sequence: CASSLGQGRTGELFF. The DNA for the CDR3 is TGTGCCAGCAGTTTGGGACAGGGTCGGACCGGGGAGCTGTTTTTT.